The next 16 T cell receptor beta chains were all read from a single sample in a study of T cells in localized non-small cell lung cancer. Profiled with immunoSEQ multiplex PCR; TCRdb holds only in-frame clones, not every one. Of tens of thousands of clones listed, more than 75% are singletons. This sample comprised peripheral blood, obtained before any cancer treatment. These receptors were obtained from a male donor aged 60 or over with stage I squamous cell lung carcinoma.

This chain uses TRBV18 with TRBJ2-6; TRBD1 aligns across 7 bases. The CDR3 totals 18 residues. V was clipped by 4 bases and J by 0 bases; unmatched bases: 9. Germline V gene lookup returns CDR1 KGHSH and CDR2 LQKENI. The CDR3, as DNA: TGTGCCAGCTCACTCCGACAGGGTATTAGCTCTGGGGCCAACGTCCTGACTTTC. This translates into CASSLRQGISSGANVLTF.

The gene calls are TRBV11-3 and TRBJ2-3; D call uncertain. The V gene's germline CDR1 is SGHNT and CDR2 YENEEA. The CDR3 is made up of 13 amino acids. Between the trimmed V and J ends, which lost 6 bases and 2 bases, there was a span of 9 bases. The CDR3 nucleotides read TGTGCCAGCAGTAGACAAGACACAGATACGCAGTATTTT. Translating it yields CASSRQDTDTQYF.

The V and J genes are TRBV19 and TRBJ2-5; either TRBD1 or TRBD2 may fit D (6 bases each). The V end lost 4 bases, the J end lost 5 bases, and 14 bases lay between the germline ends. The germline V gene has CDR1 LNHDA and CDR2 SQIVND (reference sequence). CDR3 length: 14 residues. CDR3 residues: CASSRRAGQETQYF. CDR3 DNA sequence: TGTGCCAGTAGTAGGAGGGCAGGACAGGAGACCCAGTACTTC.

The V gene is TRBV25-1, the J gene TRBJ1-6; D remains unclear. The V and J ends lost 6 bases and 4 bases respectively, with 13 bases between them. The CDR3 has 15 amino acids. CDR1 and CDR2 (germline): MGHDK, SYGVNS. CDR3 DNA: TGTGCCAGCAGGAACAGAGCCTCTTATAATTCACCCCTCCACTTT. Translation: CASRNRASYNSPLHF.

This clone has only a few counts. The chain is built from TRBV2 and TRBJ2-3; TRBD2 agrees at 7 bases. Per the germline V gene, CDR1 is SNHLY and CDR2 is FYNNEI. CDR3 length: 16 amino acids. The junction had 8 bases not matched to a gene; V was cut back by 2 bases and J by 3 bases. CDR3 in DNA: TGTGCCAGCAGTGAAAATTGGGGCGGGGGAACAGATACGCAGTATTTT. This encodes CASSENWGGGTDTQYF.

This chain links TRBV2 with TRBJ2-7; tentative D call: TRBD2 (5 bases). V lost 1 base and J 7 bases, leaving 11 bases between the germline ends. Per the germline V gene, CDR1 is SNHLY and CDR2 is FYNNEI. The CDR3 runs 13 residues. CDR3 sequence (DNA): TGTGCCAGCAGTGAAGAGGGTTGGGAGGAGCAGTACTTC. It translates to CASSEEGWEEQYF.

This clone has more than one count but fewer than ten. The chain is built from TRBV7-9 and TRBJ2-1; D may be TRBD1 or TRBD2 (6 bases each). CDR1 SEHNR and CDR2 FQNEAQ come from the germline V gene (reference sequence). V shed 4 bases and J shed 7 bases, with 20 bases lying between them. This CDR3 region has 16 residues. As DNA, the CDR3 is TGTGCCAGCAGCTGGGACGGGGGCCTGAACGTGAATGAGCAGTTCTTC. Its protein is CASSWDGGLNVNEQFF. The variable domain in full, completed from reference TRBV7-9 and TRBJ2-1, reads DTGVSQNPRHKITKRGQNVTFRCDPISEHNRLYWYRQTLGQGPEFLTYFQNEAQLEKSRLLSDRFSAERPKGSFSTLEIQRTEQGDSAMYLCASSWDGGLNVNEQFFGPGTRLTVL.

The V gene is TRBV5-4, the J gene TRBJ1-3, with a possible D match to TRBD1 (5 bases). Germline loops: CDR1 SGHNT, CDR2 YYREEE (reference sequence). V shed 0 bases and J shed 0 bases, with 19 bases lying between them. There are 19 residues in the CDR3. The CDR3 region is CASSLGLGPGRRSGNTIYF. CDR3 nucleotide sequence: TGTGCCAGCAGCTTGGGTCTGGGCCCGGGACGACGCTCTGGAAACACCATATATTTT. Full variable domain (missing parts from reference TRBV5-4 and TRBJ1-3): ETGVTQSPTHLIKTRGQQVTLRCSSQSGHNTVSWYQQALGQGPQFIFQYYREEENGRGNFPPRFSGLQFPNYSSELNVNALELDDSALYLCASSLGLGPGRRSGNTIYFGEGSWLTVV.

The rearrangement links TRBV29-1 to TRBJ2-5, with 10 positions matching TRBD2. There are 15 residues in the CDR3. CDR1 is SQVTM, CDR2 ANQGSEA, per germline. V shed 5 bases, J shed 4 bases, and the junction held 10 bases outside the gene matches. Here the CDR3 DNA reads TGCAGCGTTCGAGGCCTAGCGGGAGTGGGAGAGACCCAGTACTTC. Translation gives CSVRGLAGVGETQYF. Combining the CDR3 with reference TRBV29-1 and TRBJ2-5 gives the whole variable domain SAVISQKPSRDICQRGTSLTIQCQVDSQVTMMFWYRQQPGQSLTLIATANQGSEATYESGFVIDKFPISRPNLTFSTLTVSNMSPEDSSIYLCSVRGLAGVGETQYFGPGTRLLVL.

CDR3 sequence (DNA): TGTGCCAGCTCCCTCCAGGTATCAAATCAGCCCCAGCATTTT. Its translation: CASSLQVSNQPQHF. The V call is TRBV18, the J call TRBJ1-5; D is undetermined. CDR3 length equals 14 residues. Trimming stripped 6 bases from V and 4 bases from J, with 13 bases between. Germline V lookup: CDR1 KGHSH, CDR2 LQKENI.

The J gene is TRBJ2-5, the V gene TRBV4-2, with D perhaps TRBD1 (5 bases). V was clipped by 0 bases and J by 1 base, with 9 bases between them. The CDR3 is 15 amino acids. Germline CDR1 is LGHNA and CDR2 is YNFKEQ. This CDR3 reads CASSQDGASQETQYF. The CDR3 DNA follows: TGTGCCAGCAGCCAAGATGGGGCTAGCCAAGAGACCCAGTACTTC.

The V and J genes are TRBV28 and TRBJ2-7; TRBD2 matches 13 bases. CDR3 length: 15 residues. Germline loops: CDR1 MDHEN, CDR2 SYDVKM. The trim removed 2 bases at V and 2 bases at J, leaving 0 bases unmatched. The CDR3 reads CASSLGTSGAYEQYF. DNA of the CDR3: TGTGCCAGCAGTTTAGGGACTAGCGGGGCCTACGAGCAGTACTTC.

CDR3: CASSGRSNTGELFF. CDR3 in DNA: TGTGCCAGCAGTGGACGGTCGAACACCGGGGAGCTGTTTTTT. The V gene is TRBV25-1, the J gene TRBJ2-2, with unresolved D. CDR3 length: 14 residues. Looked up from germline, CDR1 is MGHDK and CDR2 is SYGVNS. The V end was cut by 4 bases, the J end by 0 bases, with 6 bases between.

The chain combines TRBV7-2 with TRBJ1-5, with D unresolved. Germline values: CDR1 SGHTA, CDR2 FQGNSA. The V end was cut by 2 bases, the J end by 0 bases, with 8 bases between. This CDR3 has 15 amino acids. CDR3 nucleotides: TGTGCCAGCAGCTTAACGATAAATAGCAATCAGCCCCAGCATTTT. Protein product: CASSLTINSNQPQHF.

The DNA for the CDR3 is TGTGCCACCAGCAGAGATTATAGAGCGTCCTCTAGCACAGATACGCAGTATTTT. This codes for CATSRDYRASSSTDTQYF. The rearrangement links TRBV15 to TRBJ2-3; D uncertain. Deletions cut 0 bases from V and 0 bases from J, with 16 bases between. The CDR3 loop spans 18 amino acids. The germline V gene has CDR1 LNHNV and CDR2 YYDKDF (reference sequence).

V usage is TRBV14 and J usage is TRBJ2-1; D gene uncertain. With 5 bases removed from V and 3 bases from J, the gap between germline ends came to 14 bases. Germline-derived CDR1 and CDR2 are SGHDN and FVKESK. This CDR3 comprises 15 residues. The CDR3 loop is CASSFRNPGYNEQFF. CDR3 DNA: TGTGCCAGCAGCTTCAGGAATCCGGGCTACAATGAGCAGTTCTTC.